What follows is one T cell receptor (beta chain) and its context. This sample stems from a study of blood T cell repertoires in COVID-19. Study overall: Collection of acute and convalescent COVID-19 samples took place in the United States, Italy and Spain.

Libraries were prepared by immunoSEQ multiplex PCR; TCRdb keeps only in-frame clonotypes and omits some of them. The sample includes roughly 700,000 clones, 70% to 90% of them seen just once. Source material: peripheral blood. The receptor comes from a woman aged 18-30 years with acute or convalescent COVID-19.

CDR3 nucleotides: TGTGCCAGCAGTTCTCGACAGGCACCCTCCTACGAGCAGTACTTC. Encoded protein: CASSSRQAPSYEQYF. V usage is TRBV28 and J usage is TRBJ2-7; TRBD1 might be the D (6 bases). Germline V gene lookup returns CDR1 MDHEN and CDR2 SYDVKM. Deletions cut 4 bases from V and 0 bases from J, with 13 bases between. The CDR3 extends over 15 amino acids.